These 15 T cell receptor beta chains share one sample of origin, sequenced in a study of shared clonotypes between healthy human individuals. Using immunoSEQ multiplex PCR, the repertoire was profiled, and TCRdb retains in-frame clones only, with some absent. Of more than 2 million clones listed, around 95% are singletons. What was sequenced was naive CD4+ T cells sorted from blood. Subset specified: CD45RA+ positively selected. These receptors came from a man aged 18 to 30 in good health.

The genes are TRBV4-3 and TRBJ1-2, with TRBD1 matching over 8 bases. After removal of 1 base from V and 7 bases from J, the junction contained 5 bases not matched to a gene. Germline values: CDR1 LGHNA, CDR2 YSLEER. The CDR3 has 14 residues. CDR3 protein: CASSQAPTGVGYTF. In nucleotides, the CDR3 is TGCGCCAGCAGCCAAGCCCCGACAGGGGTTGGCTACACCTTC.

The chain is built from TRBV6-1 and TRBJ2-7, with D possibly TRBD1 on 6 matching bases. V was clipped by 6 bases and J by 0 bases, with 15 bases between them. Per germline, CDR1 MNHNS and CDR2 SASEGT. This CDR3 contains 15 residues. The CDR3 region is CASRWDIRSSYEQYF. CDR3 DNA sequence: TGTGCCAGCAGATGGGACATCCGTAGCTCCTACGAGCAGTACTTC.

The CDR3 protein is CASSKGSEKLFF. DNA for the CDR3: TGTGCCAGCAGTAAGGGTTCTGAAAAACTGTTTTTT. The rearrangement uses TRBV21-1 and TRBJ1-4. TRBV21-1 is an annotated pseudogene. There are 12 residues in the CDR3.

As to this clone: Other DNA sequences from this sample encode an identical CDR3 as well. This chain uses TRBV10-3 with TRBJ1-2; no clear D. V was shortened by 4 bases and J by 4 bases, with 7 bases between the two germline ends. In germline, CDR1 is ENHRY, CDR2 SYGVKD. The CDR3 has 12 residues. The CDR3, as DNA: TGTGCCATCAGTGGGGAAGTCTATGGCTACACCTTC. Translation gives CAISGEVYGYTF.

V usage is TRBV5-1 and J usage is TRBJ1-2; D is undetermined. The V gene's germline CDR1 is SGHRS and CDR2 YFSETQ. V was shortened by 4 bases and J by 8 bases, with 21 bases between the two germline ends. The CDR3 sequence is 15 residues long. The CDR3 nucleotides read TGCGCCAGCAGCCTGACCTTAAAGGGTTCTGGCGGCTACACCTTC. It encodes CASSLTLKGSGGYTF.

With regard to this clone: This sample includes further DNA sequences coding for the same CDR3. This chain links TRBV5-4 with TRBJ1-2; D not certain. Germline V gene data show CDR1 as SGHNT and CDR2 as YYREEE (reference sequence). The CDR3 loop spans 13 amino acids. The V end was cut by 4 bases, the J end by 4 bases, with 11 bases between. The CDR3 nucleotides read TGTGCCAGCAGCGCAGACGGGCTCTATGGCTACACCTTC. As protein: CASSADGLYGYTF. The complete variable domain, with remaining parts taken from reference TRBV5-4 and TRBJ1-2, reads ETGVTQSPTHLIKTRGQQVTLRCSSQSGHNTVSWYQQALGQGPQFIFQYYREEENGRGNFPPRFSGLQFPNYSSELNVNALELDDSALYLCASSADGLYGYTFGSGTRLTVV.

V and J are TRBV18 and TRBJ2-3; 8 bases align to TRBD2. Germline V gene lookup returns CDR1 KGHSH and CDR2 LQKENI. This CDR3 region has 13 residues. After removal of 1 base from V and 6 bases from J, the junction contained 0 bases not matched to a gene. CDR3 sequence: CASSPQREDTQYF. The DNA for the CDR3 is TGTGCCAGCTCACCACAGCGGGAGGATACGCAGTATTTT.

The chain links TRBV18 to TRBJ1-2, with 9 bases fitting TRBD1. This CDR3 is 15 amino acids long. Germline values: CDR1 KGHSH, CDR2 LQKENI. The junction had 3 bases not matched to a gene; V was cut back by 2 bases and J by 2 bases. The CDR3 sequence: CASSPATGGNYGYTF. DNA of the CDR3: TGTGCCAGCTCACCAGCGACAGGGGGGAACTATGGCTACACCTTC.

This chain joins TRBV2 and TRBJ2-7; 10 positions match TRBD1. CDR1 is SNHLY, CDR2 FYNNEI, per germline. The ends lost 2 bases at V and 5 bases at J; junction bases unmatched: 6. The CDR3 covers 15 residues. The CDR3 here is CASSEWTGGPNEQYF. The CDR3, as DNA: TGTGCCAGCAGTGAATGGACAGGGGGGCCGAACGAGCAGTACTTC.

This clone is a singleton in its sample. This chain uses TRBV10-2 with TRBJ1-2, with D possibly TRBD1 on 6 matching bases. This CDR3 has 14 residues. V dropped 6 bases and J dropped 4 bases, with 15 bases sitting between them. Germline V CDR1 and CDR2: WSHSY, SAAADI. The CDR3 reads CASREGGIVYGYTF. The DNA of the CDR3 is TGCGCCAGCAGGGAGGGGGGCATTGTCTATGGCTACACCTTC.

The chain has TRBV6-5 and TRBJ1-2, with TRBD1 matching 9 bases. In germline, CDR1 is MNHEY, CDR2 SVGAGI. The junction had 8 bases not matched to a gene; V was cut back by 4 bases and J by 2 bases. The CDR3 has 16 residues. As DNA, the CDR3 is TGTGCCAGCAGTTCTCGGACCGGACAGGGGAACTATGGCTACACCTTC. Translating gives CASSSRTGQGNYGYTF.

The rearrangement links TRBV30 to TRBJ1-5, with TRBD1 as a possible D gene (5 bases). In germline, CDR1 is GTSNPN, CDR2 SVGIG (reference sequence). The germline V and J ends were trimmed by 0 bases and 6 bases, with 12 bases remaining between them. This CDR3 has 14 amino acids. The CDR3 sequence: CAWSVHGGGQPQHF. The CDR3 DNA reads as TGTGCCTGGAGTGTACATGGGGGGGGTCAGCCCCAGCATTTT.

In nucleotides, the CDR3 is TGTGCCAGCAGTGCTAGGGCAGGGGGCTTGACTAATGAAAAACTGTTTTTT. Protein product: CASSARAGGLTNEKLFF. The V call is TRBV6-1, the J call TRBJ1-4, with 8 bases that match TRBD1. Trimming took 4 bases from V and 2 from J; bases not matched to a gene: 9. This CDR3 has 17 residues. Germline V gene lookup returns CDR1 MNHNS and CDR2 SASEGT.

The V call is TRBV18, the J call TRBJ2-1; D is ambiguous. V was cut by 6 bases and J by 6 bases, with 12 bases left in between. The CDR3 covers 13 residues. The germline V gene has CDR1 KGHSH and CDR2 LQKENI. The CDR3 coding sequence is TGTGCCAGCTCCTTGTCGGGTTCCAATGAGCAGTTCTTC. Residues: CASSLSGSNEQFF.

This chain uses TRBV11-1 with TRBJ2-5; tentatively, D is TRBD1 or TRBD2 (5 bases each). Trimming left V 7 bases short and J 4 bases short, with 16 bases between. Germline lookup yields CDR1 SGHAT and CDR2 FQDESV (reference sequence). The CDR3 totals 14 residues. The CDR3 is CASTQQGDVETQYF. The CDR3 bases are TGTGCCAGCACCCAACAAGGGGACGTAGAGACCCAGTACTTC.